These 16 T cell receptor beta chains came from one sample sequenced in a study of blood T cell repertoires in COVID-19. Generated by immunoSEQ multiplex PCR, the TCRdb table keeps only in-frame clones and is missing some. The sample consists of fewer than 450,000 clones, 88% of them appearing once. Sequences were obtained from peripheral blood. The receptor source for this set is a woman aged 70 to 79 with COVID-19, enrolled during active disease.

The rearrangement links TRBV30 to TRBJ1-3; D call uncertain. This CDR3 contains 15 residues. From germline, CDR1 is GTSNPN and CDR2 SVGIG (reference sequence). Trimming took 6 bases from V and 7 from J, leaving 22 bases between them. DNA of the CDR3: TGTGCCTGTCTCCGTTCCGGGAGCGATGGGAACACCATATATTTT. The encoded protein is CACLRSGSDGNTIYF.

V usage is TRBV7-9 and J usage is TRBJ2-1; 7 nucleotides match TRBD1. This CDR3 comprises 15 residues. CDR1 and CDR2 (germline): SEHNR, FQNEAQ (reference sequence). Losses at the gene ends were 5 bases for V and 2 bases for J; bases not matched to a gene: 6. The CDR3 nucleotides are TGTGCCAGCAGCATTACCGGGACAGCCTACAATGAGCAGTTCTTC. This translates into CASSITGTAYNEQFF.

The chain has TRBV6-5 and TRBJ2-7, with 10 nucleotides matching TRBD2. CDR3 size: 15 residues. Trimming at V came to 4 bases and at J to 5 bases, leaving 8 bases not matched to a gene. CDR1 is MNHEY, CDR2 SVGAGI, per germline. For the CDR3, the DNA is TGTGCCAGCAGTTCCCCAGCGGGGGGGCTCAACGAGCAGTACTTC. Its protein is CASSSPAGGLNEQYF.

This clone is a singleton in its sample. The chain links TRBV7-9 to TRBJ1-6; D perhaps matches TRBD1 (5 bases). Per germline, CDR1 SEHNR and CDR2 FQNEAQ (reference sequence). This CDR3 has 15 amino acids. The V end was cut by 4 bases, the J end by 5 bases, with 12 bases between. CDR3: CASSSTGGDNSPLHF. The CDR3 DNA follows: TGTGCCAGCAGCTCCACAGGAGGGGATAATTCACCCCTCCACTTT.

A few counts support this clone. V is TRBV6-4 and J is TRBJ2-2, with 8 bases fitting TRBD1. The trim removed 5 bases at V and 0 bases at J, leaving 2 bases unmatched. This CDR3 spans 15 amino acids. Per the germline V gene, CDR1 is MRHNA and CDR2 is SNTAGT. CDR3 protein: CASSQQGANTGELFF. The CDR3, as DNA: TGTGCCAGCAGTCAACAGGGGGCGAACACCGGGGAGCTGTTTTTT.

The chain combines TRBV11-2 with TRBJ1-1; D gene unclear. V lost 5 bases, J lost 2 bases, and 9 bases lay in between. This CDR3 has 13 amino acids. CDR1 and CDR2 from the germline V gene are SGHAT and FQNNGV. The CDR3 DNA is TGTGCCAGCAGCCCATGGCCCAACACTGAAGCTTTCTTT. It codes for CASSPWPNTEAFF.

The V and J genes are TRBV5-1 and TRBJ2-3; TRBD2 aligns across 11 bases. The CDR3 length is 18 residues. Germline-derived CDR1 and CDR2 are SGHRS and YFSETQ. V gave up 4 bases and J gave up 0 bases; unmatched junction bases: 10. In nucleotides, the CDR3 is TGCGCCAGCAGCGCCGGATACGGGACTAGCGGAAGCACAGATACGCAGTATTTT. This gives the protein CASSAGYGTSGSTDTQYF.

The chain employs TRBV7-3 and TRBJ1-2; 10 bases map to TRBD1. CDR3 length: 15 amino acids. V lost 3 bases, J lost 0 bases, and 1 base stayed unmatched. The V gene's germline CDR1 is SGHTA and CDR2 FQGTGA. The CDR3: CASSFGTGANYGYTF. The DNA of the CDR3 is TGTGCCAGCAGCTTTGGGACAGGGGCTAACTATGGCTACACCTTC.

This chain links TRBV5-4 with TRBJ2-5; a weak D match, TRBD1 (6 bases). The CDR3 totals 15 residues. V was trimmed by 0 bases and J by 3 bases, leaving 12 bases between them. Germline values: CDR1 SGHNT, CDR2 YYREEE (reference sequence). The CDR3, as DNA: TGTGCCAGCAGCTTGGCAGTGGGGGCCGAAGAGACCCAGTACTTC. Translated: CASSLAVGAEETQYF.

The CDR3 here is CASGGMGNTEAFF. The CDR3 DNA follows: TGTGCCAGCGGGGGGATGGGGAACACTGAAGCTTTCTTT. The chain recombines TRBV28 with TRBJ1-1, with a possible D match to TRBD1 (5 bases). Germline V lookup: CDR1 MDHEN, CDR2 SYDVKM. V lost 8 bases, J lost 1 base, and 11 bases lay in between. The CDR3 runs 13 residues. Together with reference TRBV28 and TRBJ1-1, the CDR3 gives the full variable domain: DVKVTQSSRYLVKRTGEKVFLECVQDMDHENMFWYRQDPGLGLRLIYFSYDVKMKEKGDIPEGYSVSREKKERFSLILESASTNQTSMYLCASGGMGNTEAFFGQGTRLTVV.

This clone appeared a few times. V and J are TRBV6-5 and TRBJ1-1, with 10 bases lining up with TRBD1. V was clipped by 2 bases and J by 7 bases; unmatched bases: 4. There are 14 residues in the CDR3. CDR1 is MNHEY, CDR2 SVGAGI, per germline. The CDR3 is CASSYGQGGIEAFF. CDR3 nucleotides: TGTGCCAGCAGTTACGGACAGGGGGGGATTGAAGCTTTCTTT.

The CDR3 is CASTYKGGGPGYTF. The CDR3 DNA is TGTGCCAGCACCTATAAGGGGGGGGGCCCTGGCTACACCTTC. V is TRBV5-4 and J is TRBJ1-2; D is possibly TRBD1 (6 bases). V dropped 6 bases and J dropped 7 bases, with 19 bases sitting between them. Germline CDR1 and CDR2: SGHNT and YYREEE (reference sequence). CDR3 size: 14 residues. Looking up the rest from reference TRBV5-4 and TRBJ1-2 gives the full variable domain: ETGVTQSPTHLIKTRGQQVTLRCSSQSGHNTVSWYQQALGQGPQFIFQYYREEENGRGNFPPRFSGLQFPNYSSELNVNALELDDSALYLCASTYKGGGPGYTFGSGTRLTVV.

This chain uses TRBV5-8 with TRBJ1-1; no clear D. Trimming pared 4 bases from V and 1 base from J, leaving 17 bases between. The CDR3 extends over 16 amino acids. Germline V gene lookup returns CDR1 SGHTS and CDR2 YDEGEE. The CDR3 loop reads CASSRLWAEKNTEAFF. CDR3 coding DNA: TGTGCCAGCAGCCGCCTTTGGGCAGAAAAGAACACTGAAGCTTTCTTT.

This clone was counted only a few times. This sequence joins TRBV5-5 and TRBJ2-7; 8 nucleotides match TRBD1. The CDR3 length is 14 residues. Germline V gene lookup returns CDR1 SGHKS and CDR2 YYEKEE (reference sequence). The V segment lost 0 bases and the J segment 6 bases; nucleotides outside the gene matches: 5. CDR3 nucleotide sequence: TGTGCCAGCAGCTTGGGACAGGGGAACGGCGAGCAGTACTTC. This gives the protein CASSLGQGNGEQYF.

The rearrangement joins TRBV28 to TRBJ2-2, with D maybe TRBD1 (5 bases). Trimming pared 6 bases from V and 1 base from J, leaving 12 bases between. This CDR3 spans 15 amino acids. The germline CDR1 and CDR2 sequences are MDHEN and SYDVKM. CDR3 in DNA: TGTGCCAGCAGGGCAGAAACAGGGAACACCGGGGAGCTGTTTTTT. This sequence encodes CASRAETGNTGELFF. Based on the CDR3 plus reference TRBV28 and TRBJ2-2, the full variable domain is DVKVTQSSRYLVKRTGEKVFLECVQDMDHENMFWYRQDPGLGLRLIYFSYDVKMKEKGDIPEGYSVSREKKERFSLILESASTNQTSMYLCASRAETGNTGELFFGEGSRLTVL.

The rearrangement uses TRBV6-1 and TRBJ1-3, with D possibly TRBD1 on 6 matching bases. The CDR3 loop spans 16 amino acids. Deletions cut 2 bases from V and 0 bases from J, with 11 bases between. Germline V CDR1 and CDR2: MNHNS, SASEGT. DNA for the CDR3: TGTGCCAGCAGTGAACTCCGGACAGACTCTGGAAACACCATATATTTT. Its translation is CASSELRTDSGNTIYF.